The 21 T cell receptor beta chains in this list originate from one sample, sequenced in a study of shared clonotypes between healthy human individuals. Sequenced by immunoSEQ multiplex PCR; TCRdb stores in-frame clones only, minus some. This sample has approximately 2,000,000 clones; just under 95% occur once, and the top ten carry 0.3% to 0.4%. Sequenced sample: naive CD4+ T cells from PBMCs. The subset denotes: CD45RA+ positively selected. These receptors all come from a man younger than 30 in good health. Some clones in this sample may be carry-over from other donors' samples.

The CDR3 protein is CASSVEVGRNYGYTF. In nucleotides, the CDR3 is TGTGCCAGCAGCGTAGAAGTCGGACGAAACTATGGCTACACCTTC. The chain has TRBV9 and TRBJ1-2; D gene unclear. The germline V gene has CDR1 SGDLS and CDR2 YYNGEE. V was shortened by 0 bases and J by 2 bases, with 11 bases between the two germline ends. This CDR3 spans 15 amino acids.

The V call is TRBV5-1, the J call TRBJ2-7; tentative D call: TRBD2 (5 bases). Germline V lookup: CDR1 SGHRS, CDR2 YFSETQ. The CDR3 sequence is 16 residues long. V lost 2 bases and J 0 bases, leaving 15 bases between the germline ends. CDR3 residues: CASSFQGGRSSYEQYF. Here the CDR3 DNA reads TGCGCCAGCAGCTTCCAAGGAGGACGCAGCTCCTACGAGCAGTACTTC.

This chain connects TRBV4-1 to TRBJ1-2, with D possibly matching TRBD1 (5 bases). CDR1 and CDR2 from the germline V gene are MGHRA and YSYEKL. The CDR3 is made up of 15 amino acids. V was shortened by 4 bases and J by 1 base, with 13 bases between the two germline ends. The DNA for the CDR3 is TGCGCCAGCAGCCGAGACAGTCCGAATAACTATGGCTACACCTTC. As protein: CASSRDSPNNYGYTF.

J is TRBJ1-2 and V is TRBV7-9; perhaps TRBD1 as D (5 bases). Germline V lookup: CDR1 SEHNR, CDR2 FQNEAQ (reference sequence). V was trimmed by 2 bases and J by 3 bases, leaving 10 bases between them. This CDR3 comprises 14 residues. CDR3 bases: TGTGCCAGCAGCTTAAGCTGGGACGACTATGGCTACACCTTC. Its translation: CASSLSWDDYGYTF.

The chain recombines TRBV27 with TRBJ2-3, with a possible D match to TRBD2 (5 bases). Germline CDR1 and CDR2: MNHEY and SMNVEV (reference sequence). The CDR3 sequence is 14 residues long. V gave up 5 bases and J gave up 2 bases, with 11 bases separating them. The CDR3 DNA is TGTGCCAGCAGTCGGGAATTCTTCACAGATACGCAGTATTTT. Its translation is CASSREFFTDTQYF.

This rearrangement joins TRBV30 to TRBJ1-3; D unresolved. Germline V lookup: CDR1 GTSNPN, CDR2 SVGIG (reference sequence). Trimming shortened V by 7 bases and J by 0 bases, and 13 bases separated the two germline ends. The CDR3 has 14 amino acids. CDR3 bases: TGTGCCTTACAAGTCGGCAACTCTGGAAACACCATATATTTT. Its protein is CALQVGNSGNTIYF.

The CDR3 DNA follows: TGTGCCAGCTCACCTGGGTTCCAGGGGGGAAACACCATATATTTT. Its protein is CASSPGFQGGNTIYF. V is TRBV18 and J is TRBJ1-3; D possibly corresponds to TRBD1 (6 bases). Trimming took 3 bases from V and 4 from J, leaving 13 bases between them. The CDR3 runs to 15 residues. Germline CDR1 is KGHSH and CDR2 is LQKENI. Based on the CDR3 plus reference TRBV18 and TRBJ1-3, the full variable domain is NAGVMQNPRHLVRRRGQEARLRCSPMKGHSHVYWYRQLPEEGLKFMVYLQKENIIDESGMPKERFSAEFPKEGPSILRIQQVVRGDSAAYFCASSPGFQGGNTIYFGEGSWLTVV.

The V gene is TRBV7-9, the J gene TRBJ2-3; TRBD2 agrees at 7 bases. After removal of 0 bases from V and 6 bases from J, the junction contained 6 bases not matched to a gene. This CDR3 comprises 15 residues. Per germline, CDR1 SEHNR and CDR2 FQNEAQ (reference sequence). CDR3 residues: CASSLASGGRDTQYF. The CDR3 DNA follows: TGTGCCAGCAGCTTAGCTTCGGGAGGTCGGGATACGCAGTATTTT.

Turning to this clone: This same CDR3 is encoded by further DNA sequences in the sample. The V gene is TRBV5-1, the J gene TRBJ2-3; D possibly corresponds to TRBD1 (5 bases). This CDR3 comprises 14 residues. The germline gives CDR1 SGHRS, CDR2 YFSETQ. V was trimmed by 2 bases and J by 3 bases, leaving 10 bases between them. In DNA, the CDR3 is TGCGCCAGCAGCTTTGACAGTTCGACAGATACGCAGTATTTT. Its protein product is CASSFDSSTDTQYF.

As for this clone: Additional DNA sequences in this sample encode the identical CDR3. The J gene is TRBJ2-1, the V gene TRBV7-2; 8 bases line up with TRBD2. The V gene's germline CDR1 is SGHTA and CDR2 FQGNSA. The CDR3 spans 15 residues. Trimming at V came to 1 base and at J to 3 bases, leaving 2 bases not matched to a gene. The CDR3 nucleotides are TGTGCCAGCAGCTTAGTGGCGGGAGGCTACAATGAGCAGTTCTTC. It specifies CASSLVAGGYNEQFF.

V gene TRBV5-1 combines with J gene TRBJ2-7, with a weak D call TRBD2 (6 bases). The CDR3 spans 15 residues. Germline V gene data show CDR1 as SGHRS and CDR2 as YFSETQ. The V end was cut by 4 bases, the J end by 3 bases, with 17 bases between. The CDR3 DNA reads as TGCGCCAGCAGCCAAATCGGGACTTCTCACTACGAGCAGTACTTC. Translated: CASSQIGTSHYEQYF.

The rearrangement joins TRBV18 to TRBJ2-3, with D unclear. CDR3 length: 14 residues. Trimming cost V 2 bases and J 6 bases, with 12 bases left between them. Germline CDR1 and CDR2: KGHSH and LQKENI. CDR3 region: CASSPISPPDTQYF. CDR3 DNA: TGTGCCAGCTCACCAATTTCCCCCCCGGATACGCAGTATTTT.

The genes are TRBV28 and TRBJ2-1; 10 bases are shared with TRBD1. This CDR3 spans 18 amino acids. Germline V gene data show CDR1 as MDHEN and CDR2 as SYDVKM. J lost 0 bases, V lost 7 bases, and 12 bases had no gene match. CDR3 coding DNA: TGTGCCAGCAAACCGGGACAGGGGCTTGGAAGCTCCTACAATGAGCAGTTCTTC. Encoded protein: CASKPGQGLGSSYNEQFF.

Regarding this clone: The sample carries other DNA sequences with the same CDR3. The CDR3 loop is CASSLGRQETQYF. DNA for the CDR3: TGTGCCAGCAGCTTGGGGCGGCAAGAGACCCAGTACTTC. V is TRBV5-4 and J is TRBJ2-5; D not resolved. This CDR3 region has 13 residues. Germline V lookup: CDR1 SGHNT, CDR2 YYREEE (reference sequence). Deletions cut 0 bases from V and 2 bases from J, with 5 bases between.

The chain links TRBV4-1 to TRBJ2-7; TRBD1 matches at 8 bases. The CDR3 sequence is 15 residues long. Germline V gene lookup returns CDR1 MGHRA and CDR2 YSYEKL. V lost 2 bases to trimming and J lost 5 bases; unmatched junction nucleotides: 8. CDR3 region: CASSQPKDRAHEQYF. The CDR3, as DNA: TGCGCCAGCAGCCAACCCAAGGACAGGGCCCACGAGCAGTACTTC.

This clone was detected only a few times. CDR3 sequence (DNA): TGTGCCTGGAGTGTAACCGGGGACATGGCCCAGCATTTT. As protein: CAWSVTGDMAQHF. The genes are TRBV30 and TRBJ1-5; weak D call: TRBD1 (6 bases). Germline V gene sequence: CDR1 GTSNPN, CDR2 SVGIG (reference sequence). Between the trimmed V and J ends, which lost 0 bases and 11 bases, there was a span of 14 bases. The CDR3 has 13 amino acids.

The rearrangement joins TRBV7-2 to TRBJ2-1; maybe TRBD1 (6 bases). With 6 bases removed from V and 0 bases from J, the gap between germline ends came to 12 bases. Germline CDR1 SGHTA, CDR2 FQGNSA. CDR3 size: 15 residues. CDR3 residues: CASSRTVGSYNEQFF. Here the CDR3 DNA reads TGTGCCAGCAGTAGGACAGTTGGCTCCTACAATGAGCAGTTCTTC.

The chain is built from TRBV27 and TRBJ1-5; 7 bases are a match to TRBD1. Germline V gene data show CDR1 as MNHEY and CDR2 as SMNVEV (reference sequence). The CDR3 spans 15 residues. V was pared by 4 bases and J by 4 bases, with 7 bases of the junction left unmatched. CDR3 in amino acids: CASSYRGTANQPQHF. CDR3 DNA: TGTGCCAGCAGTTATCGCGGGACAGCTAATCAGCCCCAGCATTTT.

The J gene is TRBJ2-7, the V gene TRBV29-1; D may be TRBD1 (5 bases). Per germline, CDR1 SQVTM and CDR2 ANQGSEA. V lost 2 bases and J 1 base, leaving 15 bases between the germline ends. The CDR3 runs 15 residues. The CDR3 loop is CSVERGSAGSYEQYF. In nucleotides, the CDR3 is TGCAGCGTTGAAAGGGGTTCGGCCGGATCCTACGAGCAGTACTTC.

Worth noting for this clone: The sample contains more than one DNA sequence encoding this CDR3. The chain uses TRBV5-1 and TRBJ2-1, with 7 bases identical to TRBD2. CDR1 SGHRS and CDR2 YFSETQ come from the germline V gene. There are 15 residues in the CDR3. J was trimmed by 5 bases and V by 1 base; bases with no gene match: 6. CDR3 nucleotides: TGCGCCAGCAGCTTGCGGCTAGCGGCTAACAATGAGCAGTTCTTC. The encoded protein is CASSLRLAANNEQFF.

The rearrangement links TRBV5-1 to TRBJ2-2, with TRBD1 matching 7 bases. The CDR3 loop spans 14 amino acids. In germline, CDR1 is SGHRS, CDR2 YFSETQ. With 4 bases clipped from V and 7 bases from J, the junction kept 7 bases outside the gene matches. As DNA, the CDR3 is TGCGCCAGCAGCACCGGGACAGTCTTCGGGGAGCTGTTTTTT. It specifies CASSTGTVFGELFF.